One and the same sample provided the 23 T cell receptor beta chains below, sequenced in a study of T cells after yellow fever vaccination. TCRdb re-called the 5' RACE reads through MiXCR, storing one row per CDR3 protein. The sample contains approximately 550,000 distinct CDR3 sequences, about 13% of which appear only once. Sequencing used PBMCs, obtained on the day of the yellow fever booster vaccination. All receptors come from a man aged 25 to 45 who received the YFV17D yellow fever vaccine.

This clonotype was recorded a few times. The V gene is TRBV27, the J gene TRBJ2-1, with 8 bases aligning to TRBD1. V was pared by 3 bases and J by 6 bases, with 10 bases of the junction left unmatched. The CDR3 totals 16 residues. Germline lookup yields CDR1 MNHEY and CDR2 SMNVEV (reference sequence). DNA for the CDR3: TGTGCCAGCAGTTTGGGCAGGGGGCGCGTTGTCAATGAGCAGTTCTTC. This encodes CASSLGRGRVVNEQFF.

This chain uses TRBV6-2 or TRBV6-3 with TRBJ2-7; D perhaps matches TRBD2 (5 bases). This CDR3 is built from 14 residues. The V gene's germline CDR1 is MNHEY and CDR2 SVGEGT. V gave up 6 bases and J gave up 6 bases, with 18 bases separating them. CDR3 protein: CASSRRVEGLEQYF. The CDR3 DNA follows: TGTGCCAGCAGCCGGAGAGTAGAGGGTCTCGAGCAGTACTTC.

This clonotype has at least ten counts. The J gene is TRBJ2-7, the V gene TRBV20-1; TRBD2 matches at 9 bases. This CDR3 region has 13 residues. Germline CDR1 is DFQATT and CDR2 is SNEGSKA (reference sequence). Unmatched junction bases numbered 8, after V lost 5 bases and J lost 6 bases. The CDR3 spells CSAERAGGSEQYF. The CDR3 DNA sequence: TGCAGTGCTGAAAGAGCGGGGGGCTCCGAGCAGTACTTC.

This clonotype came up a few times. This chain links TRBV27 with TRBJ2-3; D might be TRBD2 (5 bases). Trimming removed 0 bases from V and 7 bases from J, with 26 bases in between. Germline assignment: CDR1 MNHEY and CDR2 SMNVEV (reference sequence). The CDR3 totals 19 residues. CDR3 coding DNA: TGTGCCAGCAGTTTATCGTTTTACGGTCGGGGAAGCCTTACGCATACGCAGTATTTT. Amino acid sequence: CASSLSFYGRGSLTHTQYF.

The CDR3 DNA is TGCAGTGCTAGGGTTCCGGGACAGCGTGGCTACACCTTC. This gives the protein CSARVPGQRGYTF. This sequence joins TRBV20-1 and TRBJ1-2, with 7 bases identical to TRBD1. Germline trimming cut 3 bases from V and 7 bases from J; bases unmatched to any gene: 8. Germline V gene sequence: CDR1 DFQATT, CDR2 SNEGSKA (reference sequence). The CDR3 sequence is 13 residues long.

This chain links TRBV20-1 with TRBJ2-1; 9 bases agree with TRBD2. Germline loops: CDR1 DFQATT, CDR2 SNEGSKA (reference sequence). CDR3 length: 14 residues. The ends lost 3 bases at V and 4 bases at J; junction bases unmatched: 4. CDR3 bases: TGCAGTGCTAGGCTAGCGGGGAAGTACAATGAGCAGTTCTTC. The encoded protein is CSARLAGKYNEQFF.

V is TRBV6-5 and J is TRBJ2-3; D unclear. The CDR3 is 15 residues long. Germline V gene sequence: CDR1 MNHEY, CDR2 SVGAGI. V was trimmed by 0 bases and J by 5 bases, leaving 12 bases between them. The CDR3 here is CASSYSSKSGDTQYF. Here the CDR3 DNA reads TGTGCCAGCAGTTACTCGAGTAAAAGTGGAGATACGCAGTATTTT.

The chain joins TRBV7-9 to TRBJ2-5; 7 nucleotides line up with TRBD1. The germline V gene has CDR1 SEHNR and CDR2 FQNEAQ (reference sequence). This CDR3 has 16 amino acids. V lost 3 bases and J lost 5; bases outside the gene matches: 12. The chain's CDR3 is CASSFISGQQGETQYF. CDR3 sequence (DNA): TGTGCCAGCAGCTTTATATCGGGGCAACAGGGGGAGACCCAGTACTTC.

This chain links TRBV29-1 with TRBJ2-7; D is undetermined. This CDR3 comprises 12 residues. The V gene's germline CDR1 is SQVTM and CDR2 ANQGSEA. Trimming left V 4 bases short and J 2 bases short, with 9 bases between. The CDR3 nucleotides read TGCAGCGTTGTTGGGTTAGCCTACGAGCAGTACTTC. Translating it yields CSVVGLAYEQYF.

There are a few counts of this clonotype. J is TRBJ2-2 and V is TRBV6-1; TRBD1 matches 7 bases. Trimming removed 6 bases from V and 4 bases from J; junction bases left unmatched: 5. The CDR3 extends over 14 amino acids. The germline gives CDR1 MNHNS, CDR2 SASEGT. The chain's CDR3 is CASRGTATTGELFF. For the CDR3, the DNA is TGTGCCAGCAGGGGGACAGCTACCACCGGGGAGCTGTTTTTT.

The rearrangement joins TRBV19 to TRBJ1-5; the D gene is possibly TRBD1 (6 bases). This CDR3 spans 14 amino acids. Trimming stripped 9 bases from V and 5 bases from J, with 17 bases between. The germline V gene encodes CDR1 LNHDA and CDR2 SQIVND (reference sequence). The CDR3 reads CASHRARGDQPQHF. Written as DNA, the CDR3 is TGTGCCAGCCATCGGGCTAGGGGGGATCAGCCCCAGCATTTT. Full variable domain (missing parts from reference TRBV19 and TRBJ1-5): DGGITQSPKYLFRKEGQNVTLSCEQNLNHDAMYWYRQDPGQGLRLIYYSQIVNDFQKGDIAEGYSVSREKKESFPLTVTSAQKNPTAFYLCASHRARGDQPQHFGDGTRLSIL.

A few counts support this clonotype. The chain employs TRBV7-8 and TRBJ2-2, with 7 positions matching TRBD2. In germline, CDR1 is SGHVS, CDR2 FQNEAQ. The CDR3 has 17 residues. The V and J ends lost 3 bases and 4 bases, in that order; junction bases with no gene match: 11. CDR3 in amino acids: CASSLLNREVGTGELFF. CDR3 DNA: TGTGCCAGCAGCTTGCTAAATCGGGAGGTGGGCACCGGGGAGCTGTTTTTT.

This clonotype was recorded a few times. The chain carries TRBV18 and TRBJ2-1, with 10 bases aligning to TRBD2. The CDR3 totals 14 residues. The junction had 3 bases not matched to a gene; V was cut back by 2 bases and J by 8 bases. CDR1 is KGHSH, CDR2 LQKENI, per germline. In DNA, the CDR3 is TGTGCCAGCTCACCAACTAGCGGGATAGATGAGCAGTTCTTC. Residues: CASSPTSGIDEQFF.

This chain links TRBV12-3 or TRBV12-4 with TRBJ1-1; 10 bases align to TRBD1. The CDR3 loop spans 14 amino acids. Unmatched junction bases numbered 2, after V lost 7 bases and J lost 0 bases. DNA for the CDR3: TGTGCCAGCAAGGGGACAGGGGTGAACACTGAAGCTTTCTTT. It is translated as CASKGTGVNTEAFF.

This CDR3 is CSVELQGRVLQFF. In DNA form, the CDR3 reads TGCAGCGTTGAATTGCAGGGGAGGGTTTTGCAGTTCTTC. The V gene is TRBV29-1, the J gene TRBJ2-1; tentatively, D is TRBD2 (7 bases). With 2 bases removed from V and 12 bases from J, the gap between germline ends came to 17 bases. The CDR3 sequence is 13 residues long. Germline CDR1 SQVTM, CDR2 ANQGSEA.

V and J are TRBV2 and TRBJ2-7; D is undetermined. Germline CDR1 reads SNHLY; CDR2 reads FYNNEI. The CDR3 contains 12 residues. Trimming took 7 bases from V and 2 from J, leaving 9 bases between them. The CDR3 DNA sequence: TGTGCCAGCATGGTTACTGCCTACGAGCAGTACTTC. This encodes CASMVTAYEQYF.

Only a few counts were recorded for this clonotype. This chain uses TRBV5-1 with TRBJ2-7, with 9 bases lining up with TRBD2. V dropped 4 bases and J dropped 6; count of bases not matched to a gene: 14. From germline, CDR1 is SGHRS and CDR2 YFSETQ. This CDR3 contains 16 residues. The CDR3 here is CASSRIAGARPSEQYF. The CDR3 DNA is TGCGCCAGCAGCAGGATAGCGGGAGCTAGACCCAGCGAGCAGTACTTC.

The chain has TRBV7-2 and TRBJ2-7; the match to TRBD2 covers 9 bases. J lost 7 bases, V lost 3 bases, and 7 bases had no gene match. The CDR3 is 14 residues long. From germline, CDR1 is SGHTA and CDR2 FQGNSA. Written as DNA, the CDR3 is TGTGCCAGCAGCTTCGGATCGCGGGAGGGGGAGCAGTACTTC. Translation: CASSFGSREGEQYF.

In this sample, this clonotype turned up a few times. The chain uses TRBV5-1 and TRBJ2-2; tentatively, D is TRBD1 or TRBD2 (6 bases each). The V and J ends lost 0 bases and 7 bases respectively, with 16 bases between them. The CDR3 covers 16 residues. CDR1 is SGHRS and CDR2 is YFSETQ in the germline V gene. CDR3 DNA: TGCGCCAGCAGCTTGGTCCCGGGGGCGCGTATCGGGGAGCTGTTTTTT. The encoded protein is CASSLVPGARIGELFF.

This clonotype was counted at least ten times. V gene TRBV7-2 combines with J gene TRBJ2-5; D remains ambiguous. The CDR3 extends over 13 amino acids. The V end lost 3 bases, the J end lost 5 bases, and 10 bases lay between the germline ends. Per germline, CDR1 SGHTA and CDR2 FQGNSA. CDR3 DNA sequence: TGTGCCAGCAGCTTTGTGAGTCGGGAGACCCAGTACTTC. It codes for CASSFVSRETQYF.

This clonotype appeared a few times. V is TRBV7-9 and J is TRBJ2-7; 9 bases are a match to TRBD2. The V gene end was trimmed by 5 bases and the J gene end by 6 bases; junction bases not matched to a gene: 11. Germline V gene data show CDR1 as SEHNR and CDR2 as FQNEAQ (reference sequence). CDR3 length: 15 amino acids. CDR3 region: CASSDSGSNIAEQYF. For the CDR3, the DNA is TGTGCCAGCAGCGATAGCGGGAGTAACATAGCCGAGCAGTACTTC.

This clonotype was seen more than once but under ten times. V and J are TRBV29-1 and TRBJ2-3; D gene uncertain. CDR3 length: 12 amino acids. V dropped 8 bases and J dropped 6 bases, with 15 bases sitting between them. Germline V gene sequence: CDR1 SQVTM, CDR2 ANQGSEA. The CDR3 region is CSYLHRRDTQYF. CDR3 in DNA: TGCAGCTACCTGCATCGTAGGGATACGCAGTATTTT.

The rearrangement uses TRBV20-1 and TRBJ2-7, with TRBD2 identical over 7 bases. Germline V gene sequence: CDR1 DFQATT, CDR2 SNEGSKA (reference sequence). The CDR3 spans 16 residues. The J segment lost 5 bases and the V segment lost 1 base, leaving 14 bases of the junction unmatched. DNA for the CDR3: TGCAGTGCTAGAGTCCAAACTCGCGGCGGGAGCAACGAGCAGTACTTC. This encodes CSARVQTRGGSNEQYF.